This T cell receptor beta chain derives from a study of tumor-infiltrating lymphocytes in oesophageal squamous cell carcinoma. Germline V gene lookup returns CDR1 SGHVS and CDR2 FQNEAQ. This CDR3 spans 14 amino acids. V was shortened by 1 base and J by 12 bases, with 17 bases between the two germline ends. TCRdb re-called the PCR reads through MiXCR, storing one row per CDR3 protein. The sample includes 8,500 to 14,000 distinct CDR3 sequences, roughly 60% of them seen just once. The clonotype comes from a male donor with esophageal squamous cell carcinoma. The material sequenced was esophageal tumor tissue. The chain joins TRBV7-8 to TRBJ2-3; TRBD1 is a possible D gene (6 bases). The CDR3 loop reads CASSLGDNYLPQYF. CDR3 nucleotide sequence: TGTGCCAGCAGCTTAGGGGACAACTACCTCCCCCAGTATTTT.